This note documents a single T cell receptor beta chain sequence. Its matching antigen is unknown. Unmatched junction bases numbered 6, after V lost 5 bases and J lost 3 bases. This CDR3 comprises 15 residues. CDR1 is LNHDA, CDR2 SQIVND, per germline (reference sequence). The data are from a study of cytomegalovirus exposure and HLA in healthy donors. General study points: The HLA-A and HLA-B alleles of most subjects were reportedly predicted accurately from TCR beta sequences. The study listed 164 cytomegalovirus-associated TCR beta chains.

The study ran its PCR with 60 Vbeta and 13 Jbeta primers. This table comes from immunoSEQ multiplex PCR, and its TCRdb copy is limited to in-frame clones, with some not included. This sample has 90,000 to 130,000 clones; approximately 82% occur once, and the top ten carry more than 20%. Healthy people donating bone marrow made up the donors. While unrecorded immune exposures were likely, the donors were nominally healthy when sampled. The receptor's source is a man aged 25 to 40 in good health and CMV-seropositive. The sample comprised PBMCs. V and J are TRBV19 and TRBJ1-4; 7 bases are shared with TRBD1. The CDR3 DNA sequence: TGTGCCAGTAGTTTAAACAGGGGATCTAATGAAAAACTGTTTTTT. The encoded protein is CASSLNRGSNEKLFF.